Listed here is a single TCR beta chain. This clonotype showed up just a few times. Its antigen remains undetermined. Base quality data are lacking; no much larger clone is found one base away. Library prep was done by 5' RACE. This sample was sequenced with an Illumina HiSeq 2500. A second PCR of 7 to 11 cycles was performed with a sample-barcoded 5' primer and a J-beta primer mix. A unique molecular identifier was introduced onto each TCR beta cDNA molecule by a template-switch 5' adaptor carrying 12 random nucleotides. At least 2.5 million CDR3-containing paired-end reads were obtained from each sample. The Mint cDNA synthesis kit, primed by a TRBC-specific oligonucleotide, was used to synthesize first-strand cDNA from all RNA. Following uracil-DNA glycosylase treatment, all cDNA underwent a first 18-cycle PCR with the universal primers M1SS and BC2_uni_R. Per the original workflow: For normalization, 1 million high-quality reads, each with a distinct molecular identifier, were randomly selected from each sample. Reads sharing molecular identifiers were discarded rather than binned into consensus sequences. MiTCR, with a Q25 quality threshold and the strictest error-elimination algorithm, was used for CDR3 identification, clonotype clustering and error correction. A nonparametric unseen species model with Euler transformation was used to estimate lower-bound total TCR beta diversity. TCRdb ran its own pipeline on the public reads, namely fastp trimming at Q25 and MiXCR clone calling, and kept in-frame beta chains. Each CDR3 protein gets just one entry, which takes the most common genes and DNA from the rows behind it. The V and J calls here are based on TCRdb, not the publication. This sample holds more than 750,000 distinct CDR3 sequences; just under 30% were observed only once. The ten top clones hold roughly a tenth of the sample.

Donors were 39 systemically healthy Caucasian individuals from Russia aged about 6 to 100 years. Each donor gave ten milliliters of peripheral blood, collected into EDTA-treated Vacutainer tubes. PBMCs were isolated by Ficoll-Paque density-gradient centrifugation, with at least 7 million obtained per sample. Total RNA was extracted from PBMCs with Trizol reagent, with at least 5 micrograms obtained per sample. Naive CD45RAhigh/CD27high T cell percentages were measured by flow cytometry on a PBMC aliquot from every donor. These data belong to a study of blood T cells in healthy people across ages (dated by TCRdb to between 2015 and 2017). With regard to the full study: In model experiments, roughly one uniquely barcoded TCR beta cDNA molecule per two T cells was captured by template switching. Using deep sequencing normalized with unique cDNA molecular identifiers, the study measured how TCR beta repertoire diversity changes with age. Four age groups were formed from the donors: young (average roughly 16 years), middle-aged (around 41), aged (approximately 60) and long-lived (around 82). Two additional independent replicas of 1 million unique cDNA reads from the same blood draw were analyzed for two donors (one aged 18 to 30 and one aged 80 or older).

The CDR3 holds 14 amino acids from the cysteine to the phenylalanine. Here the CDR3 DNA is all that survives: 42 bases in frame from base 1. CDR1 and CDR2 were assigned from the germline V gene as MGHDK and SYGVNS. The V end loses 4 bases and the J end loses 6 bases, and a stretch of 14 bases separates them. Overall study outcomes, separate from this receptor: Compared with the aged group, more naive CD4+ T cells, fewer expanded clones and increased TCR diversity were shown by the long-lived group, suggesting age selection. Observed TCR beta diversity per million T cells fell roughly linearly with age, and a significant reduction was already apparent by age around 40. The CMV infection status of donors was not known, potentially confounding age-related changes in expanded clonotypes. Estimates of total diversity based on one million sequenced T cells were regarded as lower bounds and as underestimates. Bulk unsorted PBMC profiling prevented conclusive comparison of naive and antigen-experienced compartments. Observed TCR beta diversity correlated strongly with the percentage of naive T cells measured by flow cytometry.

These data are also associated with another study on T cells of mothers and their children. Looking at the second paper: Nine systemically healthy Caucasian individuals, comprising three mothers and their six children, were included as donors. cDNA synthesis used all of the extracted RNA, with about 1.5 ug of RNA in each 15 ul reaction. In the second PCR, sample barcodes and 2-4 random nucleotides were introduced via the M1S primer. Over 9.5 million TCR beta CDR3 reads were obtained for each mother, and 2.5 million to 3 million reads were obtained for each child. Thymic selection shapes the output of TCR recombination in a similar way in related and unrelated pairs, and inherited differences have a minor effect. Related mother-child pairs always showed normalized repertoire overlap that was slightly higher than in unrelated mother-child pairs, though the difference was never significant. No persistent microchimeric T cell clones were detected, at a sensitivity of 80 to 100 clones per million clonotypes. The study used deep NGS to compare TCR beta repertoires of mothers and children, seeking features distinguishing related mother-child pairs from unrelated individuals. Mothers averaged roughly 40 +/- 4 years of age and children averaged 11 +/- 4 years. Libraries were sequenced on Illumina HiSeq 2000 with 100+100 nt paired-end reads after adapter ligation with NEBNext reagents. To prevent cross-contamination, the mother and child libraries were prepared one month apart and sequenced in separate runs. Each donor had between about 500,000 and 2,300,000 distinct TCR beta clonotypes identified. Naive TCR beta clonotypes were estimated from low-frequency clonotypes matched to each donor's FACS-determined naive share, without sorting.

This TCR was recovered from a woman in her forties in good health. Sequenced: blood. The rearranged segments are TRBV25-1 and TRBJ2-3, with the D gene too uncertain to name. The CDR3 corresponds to CASSVHQTDDTQYF. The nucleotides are TGTGCCAGCAGTGTCCACCAGACTGACGATACGCAGTATTTT.